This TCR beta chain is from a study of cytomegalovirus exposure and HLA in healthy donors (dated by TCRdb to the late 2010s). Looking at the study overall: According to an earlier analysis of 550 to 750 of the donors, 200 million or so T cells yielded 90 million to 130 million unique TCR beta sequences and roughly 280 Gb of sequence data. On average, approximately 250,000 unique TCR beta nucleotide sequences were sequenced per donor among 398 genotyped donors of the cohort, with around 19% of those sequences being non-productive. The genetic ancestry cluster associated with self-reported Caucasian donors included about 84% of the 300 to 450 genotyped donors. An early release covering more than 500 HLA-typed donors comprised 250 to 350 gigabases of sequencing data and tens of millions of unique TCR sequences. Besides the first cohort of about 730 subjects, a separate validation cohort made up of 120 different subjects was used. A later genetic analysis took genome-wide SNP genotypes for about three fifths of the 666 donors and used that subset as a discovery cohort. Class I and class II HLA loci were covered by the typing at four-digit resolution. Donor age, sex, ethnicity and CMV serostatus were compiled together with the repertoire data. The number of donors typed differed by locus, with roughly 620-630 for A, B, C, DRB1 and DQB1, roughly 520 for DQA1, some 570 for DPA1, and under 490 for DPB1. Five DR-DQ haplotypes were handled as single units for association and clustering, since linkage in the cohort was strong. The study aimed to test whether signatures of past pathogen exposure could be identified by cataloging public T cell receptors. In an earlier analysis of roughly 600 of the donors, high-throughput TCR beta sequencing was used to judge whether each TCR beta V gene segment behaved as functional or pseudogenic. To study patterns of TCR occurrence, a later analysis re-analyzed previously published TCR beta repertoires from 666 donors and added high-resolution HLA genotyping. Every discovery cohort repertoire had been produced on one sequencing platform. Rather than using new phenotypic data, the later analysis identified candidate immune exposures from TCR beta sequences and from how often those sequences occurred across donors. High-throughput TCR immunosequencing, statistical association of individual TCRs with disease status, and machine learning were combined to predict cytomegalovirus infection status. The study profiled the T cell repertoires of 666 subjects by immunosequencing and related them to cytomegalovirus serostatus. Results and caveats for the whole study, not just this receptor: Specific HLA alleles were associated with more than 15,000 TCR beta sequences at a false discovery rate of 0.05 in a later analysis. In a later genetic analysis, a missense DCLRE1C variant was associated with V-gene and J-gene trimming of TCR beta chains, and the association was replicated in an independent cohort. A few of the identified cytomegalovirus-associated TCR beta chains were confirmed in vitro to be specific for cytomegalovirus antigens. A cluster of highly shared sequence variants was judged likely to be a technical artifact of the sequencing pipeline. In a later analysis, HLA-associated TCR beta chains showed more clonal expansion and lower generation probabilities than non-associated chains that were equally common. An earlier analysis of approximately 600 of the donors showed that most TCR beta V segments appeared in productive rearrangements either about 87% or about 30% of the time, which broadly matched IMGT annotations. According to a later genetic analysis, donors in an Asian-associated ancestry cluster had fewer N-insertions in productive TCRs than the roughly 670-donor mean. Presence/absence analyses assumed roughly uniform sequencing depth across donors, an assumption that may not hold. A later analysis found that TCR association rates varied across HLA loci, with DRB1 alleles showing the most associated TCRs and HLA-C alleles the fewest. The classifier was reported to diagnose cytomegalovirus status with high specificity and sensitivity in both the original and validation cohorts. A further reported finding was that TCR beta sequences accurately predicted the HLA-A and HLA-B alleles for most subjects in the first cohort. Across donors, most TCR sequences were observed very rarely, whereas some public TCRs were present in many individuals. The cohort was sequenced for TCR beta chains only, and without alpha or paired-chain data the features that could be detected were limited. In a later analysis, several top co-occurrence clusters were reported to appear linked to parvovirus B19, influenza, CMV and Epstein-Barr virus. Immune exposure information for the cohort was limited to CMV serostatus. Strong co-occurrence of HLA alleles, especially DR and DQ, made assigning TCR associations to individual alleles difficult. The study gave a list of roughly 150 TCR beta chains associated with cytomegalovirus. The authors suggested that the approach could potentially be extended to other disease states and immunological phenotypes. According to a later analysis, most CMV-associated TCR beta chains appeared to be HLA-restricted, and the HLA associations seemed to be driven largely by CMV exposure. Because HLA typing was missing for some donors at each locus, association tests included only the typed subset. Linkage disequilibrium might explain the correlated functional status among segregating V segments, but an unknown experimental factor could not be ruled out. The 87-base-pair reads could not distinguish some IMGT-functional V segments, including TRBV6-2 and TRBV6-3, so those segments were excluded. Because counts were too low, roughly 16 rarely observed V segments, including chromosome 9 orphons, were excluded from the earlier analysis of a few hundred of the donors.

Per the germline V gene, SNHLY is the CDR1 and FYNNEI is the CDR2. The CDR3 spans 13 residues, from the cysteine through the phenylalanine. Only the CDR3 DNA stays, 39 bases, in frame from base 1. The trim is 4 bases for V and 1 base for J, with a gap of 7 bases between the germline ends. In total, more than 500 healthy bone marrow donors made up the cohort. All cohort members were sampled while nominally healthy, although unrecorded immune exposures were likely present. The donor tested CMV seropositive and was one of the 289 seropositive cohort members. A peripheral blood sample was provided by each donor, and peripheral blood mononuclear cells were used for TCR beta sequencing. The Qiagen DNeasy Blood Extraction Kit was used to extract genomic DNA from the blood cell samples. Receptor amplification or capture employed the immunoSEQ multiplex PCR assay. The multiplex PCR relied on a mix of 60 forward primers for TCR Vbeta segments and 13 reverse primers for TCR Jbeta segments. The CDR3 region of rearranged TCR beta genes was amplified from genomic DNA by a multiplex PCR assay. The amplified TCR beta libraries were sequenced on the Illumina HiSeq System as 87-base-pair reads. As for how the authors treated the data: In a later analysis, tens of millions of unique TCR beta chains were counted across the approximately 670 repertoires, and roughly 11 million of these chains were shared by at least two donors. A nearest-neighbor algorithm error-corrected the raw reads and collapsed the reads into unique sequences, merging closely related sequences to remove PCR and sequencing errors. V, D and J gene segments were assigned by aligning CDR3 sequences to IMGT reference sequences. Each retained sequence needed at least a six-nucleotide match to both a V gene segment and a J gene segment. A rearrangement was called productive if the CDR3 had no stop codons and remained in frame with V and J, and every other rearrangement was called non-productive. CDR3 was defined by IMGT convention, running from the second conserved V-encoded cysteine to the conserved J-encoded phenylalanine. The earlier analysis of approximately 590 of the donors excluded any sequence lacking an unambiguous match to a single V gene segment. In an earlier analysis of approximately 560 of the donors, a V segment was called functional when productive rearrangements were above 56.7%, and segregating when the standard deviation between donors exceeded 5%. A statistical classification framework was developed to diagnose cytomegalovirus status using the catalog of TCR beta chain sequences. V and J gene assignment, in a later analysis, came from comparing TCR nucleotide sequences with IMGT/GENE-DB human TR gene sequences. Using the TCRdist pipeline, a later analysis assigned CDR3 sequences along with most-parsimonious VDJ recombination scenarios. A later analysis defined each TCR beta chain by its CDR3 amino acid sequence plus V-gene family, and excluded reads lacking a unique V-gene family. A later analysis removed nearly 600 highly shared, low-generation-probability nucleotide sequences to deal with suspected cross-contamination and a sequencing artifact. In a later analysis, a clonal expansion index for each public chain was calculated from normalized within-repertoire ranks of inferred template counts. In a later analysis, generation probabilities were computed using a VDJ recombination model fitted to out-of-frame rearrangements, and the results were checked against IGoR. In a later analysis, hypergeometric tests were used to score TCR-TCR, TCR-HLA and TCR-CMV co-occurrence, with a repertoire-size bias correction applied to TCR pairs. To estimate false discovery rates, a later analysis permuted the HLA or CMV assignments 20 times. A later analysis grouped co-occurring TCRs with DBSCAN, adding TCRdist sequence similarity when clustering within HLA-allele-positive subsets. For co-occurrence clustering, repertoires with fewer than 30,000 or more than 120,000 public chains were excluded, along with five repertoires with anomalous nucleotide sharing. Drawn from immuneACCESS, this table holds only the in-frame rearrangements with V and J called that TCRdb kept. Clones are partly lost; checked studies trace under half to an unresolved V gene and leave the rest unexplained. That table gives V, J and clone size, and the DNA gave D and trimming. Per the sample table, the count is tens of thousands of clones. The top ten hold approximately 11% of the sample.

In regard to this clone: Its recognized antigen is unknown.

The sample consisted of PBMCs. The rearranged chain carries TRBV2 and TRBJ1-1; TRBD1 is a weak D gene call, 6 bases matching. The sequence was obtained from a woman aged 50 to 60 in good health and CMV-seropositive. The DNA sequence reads TGTGCCAGCAGTGCGGACAGGAACACTGAAGCTTTCTTT. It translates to CASSADRNTEAFF.